A selection of T cell receptor beta chains follows, all from one sample in a study of cytomegalovirus exposure and HLA in healthy donors. Clones were sequenced by immunoSEQ multiplex PCR, and TCRdb holds only the in-frame ones, with some missing. Found here are about 88,000 clones; the top ten clones hold about 5.9%. Material for sequencing was PBMCs. Receptors were obtained from a girl aged 5 to 17 in good health and CMV-seropositive. CDR3s include the opening cysteine and the closing phenylalanine or tryptophan. A D gene is named only where the DNA matches it firmly.

>14|TRBJ2-2|TRBV15|NA
CATSPRPNTGELFF
>11|TRBJ1-1|TRBV29-1|NA
CSVAPGHGAFF
>15|TRBJ1-4|TRBV5-1|NA
CASSFSPDSGEKLFF
>19|TRBJ1-6|TRBV4-3|TRBD1
CASSQGTNRGRRNNSPLHF
>18|TRBJ1-3|TRBV18|TRBD1
CASSPPTGQGESRNTIYF
>13|TRBJ1-1|TRBV27|NA
CASRYNMNTEAFF
>15|TRBJ1-6|TRBV6-6|TRBD1
CASSYSQTGQSPLHF
>16|TRBJ1-1|TRBV14|NA
CASSQEDLRMNTEAFF
>18|TRBJ2-5|TRBV7-7|TRBD2
CASSQRSSSGGAVETQYF
>14|TRBJ1-6|TRBV18|NA
CASSPWQDNSPLHF
>14|TRBJ2-1|TRBV4-2|NA
CASSRASAYNEQFF
>14|TRBJ2-3|TRBV5-1|TRBD2
CASSWTSGADTQYF
>12|TRBJ2-4|TRBV30|NA
CAWRDSPNIQYF
>15|TRBJ2-3|TRBV10-3|NA
CAISVGQRPTDTQYF
>14|TRBJ1-4|TRBV5-1|TRBD1
CASSTGTENEKLFF
>13|TRBJ2-5|TRBV4-1|NA
CASSDSRQETQYF
>15|TRBJ1-3|TRBV4-3|NA
CASSQGRAAGNTIYF